Listed below are T cell receptor beta chains from one sample, sequenced in a study of OX40 agonist ivuxolimab in advanced cancers. Using immunoSEQ multiplex PCR, the repertoire was profiled, and TCRdb retains in-frame clones only, with some absent. Of approximately 73,000 clones listed, roughly 90% are singletons. Material: CD4+ or CD8+ T cells sorted from blood, obtained in a trial of the OX40 agonist ivuxolimab. The receptors shown here come from an adult with an advanced solid tumor such as melanoma, head and neck, liver or kidney cancer. Each CDR3 is given without its conserved first and last residue. A D gene is named only where the DNA matches it firmly.

V: TRBV30
D: TRBD1
CDR3: ACTTGQGAHGYT

V: TRBV19
D: NA
CDR3: ASSPLGGAGQPQH

V: TRBV5-5
D: TRBD1
CDR3: ASSLEDRGGNQPQH

V: TRBV29-1
D: NA
CDR3: SVRPTGGETQY

V: TRBV5-4
D: TRBD1
CDR3: ASSPRTGEIDTQY

V: TRBV2
D: TRBD1
CDR3: ASSGDRGPQPQH

V: TRBV5-1
D: NA
CDR3: ASSLAVSTDSYNEQF

V: TRBV19
D: NA
CDR3: ASSIGGGSEQY

V: TRBV15
D: NA
CDR3: ATSRDLNTGELF

V: TRBV11-1
D: NA
CDR3: ASSYQGPEQY

V: TRBV2
D: NA
CDR3: ASSEQPNTEAF

V: TRBV27
D: NA
CDR3: ASSPRTDSYEQY

V: TRBV28
D: NA
CDR3: ASSIGRLSYEQY

V: TRBV28
D: NA
CDR3: ASRFSNQPQH

V: TRBV5-1
D: NA
CDR3: ASSLSGVGYAYT

V: TRBV18
D: NA
CDR3: ASSRGGGAHQETQY

V: TRBV5-4
D: TRBD1
CDR3: ASSLATGSQETQY

V: TRBV5-1
D: TRBD1
CDR3: ASSSETGAGTYEQY

V: TRBV5-6
D: TRBD1
CDR3: ASSGRTGAGNEQF

V: TRBV9
D: NA
CDR3: ASSAGALAQGEQF

V: TRBV5-1
D: NA
CDR3: ASSRRDMPQKLF

V: TRBV29-1
D: TRBD2
CDR3: SVDDGGVDTQY